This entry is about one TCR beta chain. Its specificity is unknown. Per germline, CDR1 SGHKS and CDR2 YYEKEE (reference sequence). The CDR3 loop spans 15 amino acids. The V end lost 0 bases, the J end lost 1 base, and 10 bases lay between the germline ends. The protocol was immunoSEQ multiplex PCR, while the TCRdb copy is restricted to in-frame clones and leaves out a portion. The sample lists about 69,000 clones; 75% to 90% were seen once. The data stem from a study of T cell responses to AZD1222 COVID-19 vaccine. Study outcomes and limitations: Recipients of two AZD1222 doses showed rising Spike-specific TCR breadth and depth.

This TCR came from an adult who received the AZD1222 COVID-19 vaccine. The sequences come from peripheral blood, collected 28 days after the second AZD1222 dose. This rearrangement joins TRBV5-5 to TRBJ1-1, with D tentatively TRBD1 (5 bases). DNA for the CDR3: TGTGCCAGCAGCTTGGTTGGGGGTTCGAACACTGAAGCTTTCTTT. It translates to CASSLVGGSNTEAFF.